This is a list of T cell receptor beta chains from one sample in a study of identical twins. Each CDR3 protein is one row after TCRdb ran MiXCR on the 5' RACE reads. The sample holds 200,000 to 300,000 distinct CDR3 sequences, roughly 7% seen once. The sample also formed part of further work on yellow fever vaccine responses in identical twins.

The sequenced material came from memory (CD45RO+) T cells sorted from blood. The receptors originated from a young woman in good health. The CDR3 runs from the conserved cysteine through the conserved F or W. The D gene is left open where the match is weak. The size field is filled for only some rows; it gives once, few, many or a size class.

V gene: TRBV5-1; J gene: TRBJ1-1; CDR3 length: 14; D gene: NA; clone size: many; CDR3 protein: CASSPGGTYTEAFF; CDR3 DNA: TGCGCCAGCAGTCCCGGGGGGACGTACACTGAAGCTTTCTTT
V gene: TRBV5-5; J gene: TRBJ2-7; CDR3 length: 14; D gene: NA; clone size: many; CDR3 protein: CASSLDGPSYEQYF; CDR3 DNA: TGTGCCAGCAGCTTGGACGGTCCCTCCTACGAGCAGTACTTC
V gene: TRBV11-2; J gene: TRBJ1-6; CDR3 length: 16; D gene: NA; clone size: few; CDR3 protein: CASSLVGGGWRSPLHF; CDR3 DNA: TGTGCCAGCAGCTTAGTCGGGGGAGGGTGGAGATCACCCCTCCACTTT
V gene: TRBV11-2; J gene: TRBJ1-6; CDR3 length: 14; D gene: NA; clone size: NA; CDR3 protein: CASSLQGSGSPLHF; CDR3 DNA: TGTGCCAGCAGCTTACAGGGGTCCGGTTCACCCCTCCACTTT
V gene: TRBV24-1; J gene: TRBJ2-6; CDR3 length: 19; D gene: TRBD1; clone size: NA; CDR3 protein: CATSDSRDRVRPGANVLTF; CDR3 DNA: TGTGCCACCAGTGATTCACGGGACAGGGTTAGGCCTGGGGCCAACGTCCTGACTTTC
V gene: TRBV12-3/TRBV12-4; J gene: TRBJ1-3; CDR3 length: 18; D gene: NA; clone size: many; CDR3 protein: CASSFSQWGGHSGNTIYF; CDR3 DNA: TGTGCCAGCAGTTTCTCCCAATGGGGGGGCCACTCTGGAAACACCATATATTTT
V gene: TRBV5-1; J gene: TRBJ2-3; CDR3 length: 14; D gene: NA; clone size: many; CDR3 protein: CASSWTRGTDTQYF; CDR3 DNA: TGCGCCAGCAGCTGGACCCGGGGCACAGATACGCAGTATTTT
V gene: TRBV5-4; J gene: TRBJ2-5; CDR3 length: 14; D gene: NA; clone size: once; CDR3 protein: CASSASGQRETQYF; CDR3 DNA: TGTGCCAGCAGCGCCTCGGGACAAAGGGAGACCCAGTACTTC
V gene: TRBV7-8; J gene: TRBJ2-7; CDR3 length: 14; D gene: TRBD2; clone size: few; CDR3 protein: CASSLRSGGGEQYF; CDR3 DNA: TGTGCCAGCAGCTTAAGAAGCGGGGGTGGGGAGCAGTACTTC
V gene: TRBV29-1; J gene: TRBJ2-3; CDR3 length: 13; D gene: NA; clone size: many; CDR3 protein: CSGTVQGTDTQYF; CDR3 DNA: TGCAGCGGAACAGTTCAGGGCACAGATACGCAGTATTTT
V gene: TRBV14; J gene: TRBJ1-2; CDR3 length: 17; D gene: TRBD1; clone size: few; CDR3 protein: CASSYRQGGGANYGYTF; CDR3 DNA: TGTGCCAGCAGCTACCGACAGGGAGGGGGAGCTAACTATGGCTACACCTTC
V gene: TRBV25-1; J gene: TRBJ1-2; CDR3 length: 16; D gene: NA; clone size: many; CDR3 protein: CASSENPRVERDGYTF; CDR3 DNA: TGTGCCAGCAGTGAAAACCCCCGGGTGGAACGGGATGGCTACACCTTC
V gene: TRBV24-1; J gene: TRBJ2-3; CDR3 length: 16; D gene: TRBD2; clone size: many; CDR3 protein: CATSDLLAGGADTQYF; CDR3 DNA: TGTGCCACCAGTGACCTTCTAGCGGGAGGAGCAGATACGCAGTATTTT
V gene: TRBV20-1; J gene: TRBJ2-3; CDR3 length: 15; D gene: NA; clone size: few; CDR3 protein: CSARGASGTTDTQYF; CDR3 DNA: TGCAGTGCTAGGGGGGCTAGCGGCACCACAGATACGCAGTATTTT
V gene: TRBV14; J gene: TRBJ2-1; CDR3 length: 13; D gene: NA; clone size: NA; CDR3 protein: CASSQVWGHEQFF; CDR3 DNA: TGTGCCAGCAGCCAAGTATGGGGACATGAGCAGTTCTTC
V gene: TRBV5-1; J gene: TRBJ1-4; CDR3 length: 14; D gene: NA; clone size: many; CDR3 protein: CASSLAGLNEKLFF; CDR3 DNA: TGCGCCAGCAGCTTAGCGGGTCTGAATGAAAAACTGTTTTTT